The T cell receptor beta chain under discussion was sequenced for a study of cytomegalovirus exposure and HLA in healthy donors. Per germline, CDR1 SEHNR and CDR2 FQNEAQ (reference sequence). Trimming at V came to 2 bases and at J to 1 base, leaving 3 bases not matched to a gene. This CDR3 has 16 amino acids. Primers included in the PCR were 60 Vbeta and 13 Jbeta primers. Data came from immunoSEQ multiplex PCR; TCRdb stores just in-frame clones and leaves some out. The repertoire holds approximately 210,000 clones, with approximately 79% as singletons. The chain joins TRBV7-9 to TRBJ1-1; 11 positions agree with TRBD1. This TCR derives from a male donor in good health and CMV-seronegative. Sample: PBMCs. Written as DNA, the CDR3 is TGTGCCAGCAGCTTAAGGACAGGGGGCTGGAACACTGAAGCTTTCTTT. The encoded protein is CASSLRTGGWNTEAFF.